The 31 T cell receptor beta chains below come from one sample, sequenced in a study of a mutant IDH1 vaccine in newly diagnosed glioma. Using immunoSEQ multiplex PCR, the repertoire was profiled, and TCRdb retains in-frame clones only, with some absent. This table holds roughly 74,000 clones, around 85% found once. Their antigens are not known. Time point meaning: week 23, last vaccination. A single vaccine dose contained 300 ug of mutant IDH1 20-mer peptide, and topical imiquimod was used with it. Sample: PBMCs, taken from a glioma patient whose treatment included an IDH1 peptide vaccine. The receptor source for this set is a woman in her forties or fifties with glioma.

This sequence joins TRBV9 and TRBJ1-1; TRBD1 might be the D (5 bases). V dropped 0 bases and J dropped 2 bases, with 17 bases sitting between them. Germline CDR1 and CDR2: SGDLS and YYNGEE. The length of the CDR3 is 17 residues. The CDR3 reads CASSVGTSRGANTEAFF. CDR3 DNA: TGTGCCAGCAGCGTAGGAACTTCTAGAGGGGCAAACACTGAAGCTTTCTTT.

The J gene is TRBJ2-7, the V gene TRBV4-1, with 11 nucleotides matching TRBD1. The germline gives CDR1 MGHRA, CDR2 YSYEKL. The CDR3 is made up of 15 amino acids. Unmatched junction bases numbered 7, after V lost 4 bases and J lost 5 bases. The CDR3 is CASSRTSDRGHEQYF. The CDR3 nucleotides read TGCGCCAGCAGCCGAACCTCGGACAGGGGGCACGAGCAGTACTTC.

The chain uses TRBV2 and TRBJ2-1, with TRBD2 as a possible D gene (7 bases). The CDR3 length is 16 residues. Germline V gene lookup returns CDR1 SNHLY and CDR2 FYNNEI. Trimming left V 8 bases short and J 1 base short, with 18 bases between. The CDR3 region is CASSREGGDSYNEQFF. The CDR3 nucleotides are TGTGCCAGCTCGAGAGAGGGGGGGGATTCCTACAATGAGCAGTTCTTC.

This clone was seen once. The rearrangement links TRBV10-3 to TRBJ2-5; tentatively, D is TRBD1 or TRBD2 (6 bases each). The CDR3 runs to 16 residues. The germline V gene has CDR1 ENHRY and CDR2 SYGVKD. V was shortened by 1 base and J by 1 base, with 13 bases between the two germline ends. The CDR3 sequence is CAISELPGGGQETQYF. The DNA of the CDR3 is TGTGCCATCAGTGAGTTGCCCGGGGGCGGCCAAGAGACCCAGTACTTC.

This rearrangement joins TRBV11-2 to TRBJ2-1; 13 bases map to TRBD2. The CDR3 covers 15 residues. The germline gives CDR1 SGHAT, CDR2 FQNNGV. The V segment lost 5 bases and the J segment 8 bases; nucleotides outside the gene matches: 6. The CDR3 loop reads CASSVLAGGFDEQFF. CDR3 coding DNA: TGTGCCAGCAGCGTACTAGCGGGAGGGTTCGATGAGCAGTTCTTC.

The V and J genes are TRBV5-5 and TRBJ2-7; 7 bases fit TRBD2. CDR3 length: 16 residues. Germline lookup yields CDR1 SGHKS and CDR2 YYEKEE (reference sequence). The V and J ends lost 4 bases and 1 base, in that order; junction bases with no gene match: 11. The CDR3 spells CASSGRGSPFSYEQYF. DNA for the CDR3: TGTGCCAGCAGCGGTCGCGGGAGTCCCTTTTCCTACGAGCAGTACTTC.

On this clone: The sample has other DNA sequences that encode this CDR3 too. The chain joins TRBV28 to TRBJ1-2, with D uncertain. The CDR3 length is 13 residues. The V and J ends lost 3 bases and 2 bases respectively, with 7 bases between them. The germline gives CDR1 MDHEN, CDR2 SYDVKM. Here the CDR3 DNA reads TGTGCCAGCAGTTTTCATCGGAACTATGGCTACACCTTC. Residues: CASSFHRNYGYTF.

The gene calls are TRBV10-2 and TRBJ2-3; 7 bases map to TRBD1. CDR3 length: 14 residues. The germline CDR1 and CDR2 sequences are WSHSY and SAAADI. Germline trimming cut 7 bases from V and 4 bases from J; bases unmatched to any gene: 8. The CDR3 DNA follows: TGCGCCAGCATTGGGAGCAGGGGGTCAGATACGCAGTATTTT. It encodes CASIGSRGSDTQYF.

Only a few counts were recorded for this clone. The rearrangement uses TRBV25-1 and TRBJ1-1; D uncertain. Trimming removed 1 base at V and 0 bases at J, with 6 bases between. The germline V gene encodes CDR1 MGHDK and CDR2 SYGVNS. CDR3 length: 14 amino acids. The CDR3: CASSESFMNTEAFF. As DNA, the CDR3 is TGTGCCAGCAGTGAATCTTTTATGAACACTGAAGCTTTCTTT.

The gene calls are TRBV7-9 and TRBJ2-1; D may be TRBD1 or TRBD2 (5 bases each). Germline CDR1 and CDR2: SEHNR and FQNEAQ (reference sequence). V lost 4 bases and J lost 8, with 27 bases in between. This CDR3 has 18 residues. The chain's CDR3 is CASSSPRGSRDRWDEQFF. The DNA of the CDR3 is TGTGCCAGCAGCTCCCCTAGAGGATCCCGGGACCGGTGGGATGAGCAGTTCTTC. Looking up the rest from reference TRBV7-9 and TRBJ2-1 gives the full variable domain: DTGVSQNPRHKITKRGQNVTFRCDPISEHNRLYWYRQTLGQGPEFLTYFQNEAQLEKSRLLSDRFSAERPKGSFSTLEIQRTEQGDSAMYLCASSSPRGSRDRWDEQFFGPGTRLTVL.

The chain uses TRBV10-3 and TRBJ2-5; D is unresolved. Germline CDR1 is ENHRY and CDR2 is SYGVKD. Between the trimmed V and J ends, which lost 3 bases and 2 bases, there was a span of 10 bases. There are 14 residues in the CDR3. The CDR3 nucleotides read TGTGCCATCAGTGATATAAGGGTGCAAGAGACCCAGTACTTC. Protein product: CAISDIRVQETQYF.

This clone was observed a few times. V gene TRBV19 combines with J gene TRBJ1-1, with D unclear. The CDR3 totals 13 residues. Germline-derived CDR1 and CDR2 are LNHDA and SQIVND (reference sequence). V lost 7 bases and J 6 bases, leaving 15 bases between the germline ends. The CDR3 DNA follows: TGTGCCAGTATAGGAGCCACTCCTGCTGAAGCTTTCTTT. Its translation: CASIGATPAEAFF. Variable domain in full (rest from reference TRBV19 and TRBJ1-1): DGGITQSPKYLFRKEGQNVTLSCEQNLNHDAMYWYRQDPGQGLRLIYYSQIVNDFQKGDIAEGYSVSREKKESFPLTVTSAQKNPTAFYLCASIGATPAEAFFGQGTRLTVV.

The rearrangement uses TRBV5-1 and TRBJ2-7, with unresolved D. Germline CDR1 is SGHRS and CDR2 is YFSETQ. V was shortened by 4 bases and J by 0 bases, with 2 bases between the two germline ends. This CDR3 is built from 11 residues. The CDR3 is CASSHSYEQYF. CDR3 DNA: TGCGCCAGCAGCCACTCCTACGAGCAGTACTTC.

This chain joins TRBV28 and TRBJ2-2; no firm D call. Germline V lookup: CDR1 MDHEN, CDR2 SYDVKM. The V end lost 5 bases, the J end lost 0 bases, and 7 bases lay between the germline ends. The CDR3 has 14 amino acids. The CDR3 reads CASSPETNTGELFF. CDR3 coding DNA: TGTGCCAGCAGTCCGGAGACGAACACCGGGGAGCTGTTTTTT.

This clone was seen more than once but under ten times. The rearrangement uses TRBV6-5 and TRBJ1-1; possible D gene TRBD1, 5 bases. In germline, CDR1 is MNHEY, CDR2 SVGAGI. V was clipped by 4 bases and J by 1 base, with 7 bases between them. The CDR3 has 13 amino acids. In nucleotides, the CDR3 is TGTGCCAGCAGTTGGGACTGGAACACTGAAGCTTTCTTT. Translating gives CASSWDWNTEAFF.

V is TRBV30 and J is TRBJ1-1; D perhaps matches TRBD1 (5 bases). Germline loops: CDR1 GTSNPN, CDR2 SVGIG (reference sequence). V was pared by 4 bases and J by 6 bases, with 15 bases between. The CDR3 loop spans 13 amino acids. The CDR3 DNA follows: TGTGCCTGGACCTGGGGCCGCGAATCTGAAGCTTTCTTT. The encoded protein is CAWTWGRESEAFF.

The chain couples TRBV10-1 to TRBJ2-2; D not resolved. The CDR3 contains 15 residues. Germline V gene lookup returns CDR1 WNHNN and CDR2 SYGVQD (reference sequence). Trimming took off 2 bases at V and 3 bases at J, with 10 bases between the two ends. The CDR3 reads CASSEHPRDTGELFF. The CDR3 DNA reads TGCGCCAGCAGTGAGCACCCCCGGGACACCGGGGAGCTGTTTTTT.

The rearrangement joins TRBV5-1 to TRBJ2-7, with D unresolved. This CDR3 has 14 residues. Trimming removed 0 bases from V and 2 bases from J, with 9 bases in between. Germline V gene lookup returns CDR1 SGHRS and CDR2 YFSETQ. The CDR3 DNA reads TGCGCCAGCAGCTTGGTAGCAGGCCCCTACGAGCAGTACTTC. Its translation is CASSLVAGPYEQYF.

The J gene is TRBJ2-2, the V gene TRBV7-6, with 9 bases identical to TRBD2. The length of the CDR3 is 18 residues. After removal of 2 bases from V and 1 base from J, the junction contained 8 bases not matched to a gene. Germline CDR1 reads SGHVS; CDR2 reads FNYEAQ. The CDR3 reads CASSLYGTSPLNTGELFF. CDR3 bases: TGTGCCAGCAGCTTATACGGGACTAGCCCATTGAACACCGGGGAGCTGTTTTTT.

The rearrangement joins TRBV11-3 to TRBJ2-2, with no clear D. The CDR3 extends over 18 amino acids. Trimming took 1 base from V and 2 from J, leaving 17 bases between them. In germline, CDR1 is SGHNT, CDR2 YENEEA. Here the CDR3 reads CASSLVRRRRGNTGELFF. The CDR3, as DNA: TGTGCCAGCAGCTTAGTACGGCGACGGAGAGGAAACACCGGGGAGCTGTTTTTT.

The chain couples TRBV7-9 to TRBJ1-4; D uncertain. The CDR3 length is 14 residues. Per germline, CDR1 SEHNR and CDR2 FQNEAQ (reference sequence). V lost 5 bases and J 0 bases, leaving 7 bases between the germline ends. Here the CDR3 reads CASSRHATNEKLFF. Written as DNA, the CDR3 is TGTGCCAGCAGCCGACATGCAACTAATGAAAAACTGTTTTTT.

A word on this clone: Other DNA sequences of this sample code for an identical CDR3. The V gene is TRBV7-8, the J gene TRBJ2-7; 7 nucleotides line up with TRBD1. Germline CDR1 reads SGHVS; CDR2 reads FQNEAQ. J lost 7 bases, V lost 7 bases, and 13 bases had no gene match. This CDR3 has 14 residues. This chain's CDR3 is CASTLSTGRYEQYF. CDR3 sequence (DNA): TGTGCCAGCACCCTATCGACAGGGCGGTATGAGCAGTACTTC.

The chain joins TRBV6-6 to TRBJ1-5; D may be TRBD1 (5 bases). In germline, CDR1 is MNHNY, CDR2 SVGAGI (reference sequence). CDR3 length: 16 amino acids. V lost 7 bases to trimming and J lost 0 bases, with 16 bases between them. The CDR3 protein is CASNLMGGYSNQPQHF. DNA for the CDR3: TGTGCCAGCAACCTAATGGGGGGGTATAGCAATCAGCCCCAGCATTTT.

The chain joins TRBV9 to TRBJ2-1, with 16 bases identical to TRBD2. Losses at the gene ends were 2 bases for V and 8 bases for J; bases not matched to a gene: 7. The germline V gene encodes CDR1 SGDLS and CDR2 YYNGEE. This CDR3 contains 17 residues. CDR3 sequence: CASSVPGLAGGLHEQFF. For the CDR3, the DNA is TGTGCCAGCAGCGTTCCGGGACTAGCGGGAGGGCTCCATGAGCAGTTCTTC.

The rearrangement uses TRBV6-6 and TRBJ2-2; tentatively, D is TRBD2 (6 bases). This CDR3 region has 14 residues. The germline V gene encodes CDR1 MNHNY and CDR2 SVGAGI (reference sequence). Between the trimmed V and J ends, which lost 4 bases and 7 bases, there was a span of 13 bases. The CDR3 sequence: CASSSEVAVGELFF. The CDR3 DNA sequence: TGTGCCAGCAGTTCGGAGGTAGCGGTCGGGGAGCTGTTTTTT.

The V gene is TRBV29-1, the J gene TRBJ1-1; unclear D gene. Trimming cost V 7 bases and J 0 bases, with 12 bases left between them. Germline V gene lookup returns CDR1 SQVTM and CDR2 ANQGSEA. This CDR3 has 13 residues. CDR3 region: CSAKPQMNTEAFF. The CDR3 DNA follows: TGCAGCGCTAAGCCACAGATGAACACTGAAGCTTTCTTT.

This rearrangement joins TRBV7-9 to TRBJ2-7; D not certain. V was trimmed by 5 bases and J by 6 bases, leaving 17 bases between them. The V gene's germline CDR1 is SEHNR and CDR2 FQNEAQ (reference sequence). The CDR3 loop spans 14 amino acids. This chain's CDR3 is CASSRRQRSGEQYF. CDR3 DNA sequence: TGTGCCAGCAGCCGAAGGCAGCGTTCGGGCGAGCAGTACTTC.

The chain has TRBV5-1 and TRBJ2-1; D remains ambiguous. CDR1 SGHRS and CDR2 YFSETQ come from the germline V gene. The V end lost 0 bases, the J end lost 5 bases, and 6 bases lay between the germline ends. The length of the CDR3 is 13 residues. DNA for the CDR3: TGCGCCAGCAGCTTGGAACGGAACAATGAGCAGTTCTTC. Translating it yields CASSLERNNEQFF.

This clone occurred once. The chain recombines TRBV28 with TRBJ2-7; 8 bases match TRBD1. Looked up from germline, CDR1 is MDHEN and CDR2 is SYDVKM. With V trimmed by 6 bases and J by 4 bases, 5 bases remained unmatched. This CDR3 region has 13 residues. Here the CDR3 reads CASRGQVNYEQYF. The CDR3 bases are TGTGCCAGCAGGGGACAGGTTAATTACGAGCAGTACTTC.

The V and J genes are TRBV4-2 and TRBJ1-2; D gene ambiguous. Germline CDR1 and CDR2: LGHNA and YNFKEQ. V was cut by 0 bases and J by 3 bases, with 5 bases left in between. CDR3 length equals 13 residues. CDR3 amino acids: CASSQEGYYGYTF. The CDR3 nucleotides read TGTGCCAGCAGCCAAGAGGGGTACTATGGCTACACCTTC.

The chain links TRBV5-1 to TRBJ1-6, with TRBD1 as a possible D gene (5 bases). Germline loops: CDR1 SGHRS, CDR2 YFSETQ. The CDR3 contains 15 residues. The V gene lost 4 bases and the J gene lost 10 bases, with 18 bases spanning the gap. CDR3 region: CASSPGVGVRSPLHF. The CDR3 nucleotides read TGCGCCAGCAGCCCGGGGGTAGGAGTTCGATCACCCCTCCACTTT.